A single sample gave rise to the 23 T cell receptor beta chains below, sequenced in a study of regulatory dendritic cells for organ transplantation. Allogeneic regulatory or mature dendritic cells were co-cultured for 5 days with CFSE-labeled sorted T cells at 1:10. Generated by immunoSEQ multiplex PCR, the TCRdb table keeps only in-frame clones and is missing some. The data contain about 11,000 clones, 75% of them singletons. Antigens for these TCRs are unknown. The specimen was memory CD4+ T cells from blood cultured with regulatory dendritic cells. Specified subset: CD45RO+ memory T cells. These receptors were taken from a human donor in good health.

The rearrangement uses TRBV6-1 and TRBJ1-2, with a weak D call TRBD1 (6 bases). The germline CDR1 and CDR2 sequences are MNHNS and SASEGT. Trimming took 1 base from V and 0 from J, leaving 12 bases between them. This CDR3 spans 16 amino acids. The CDR3 is CASSEVGGRSNYGYTF. Here the CDR3 DNA reads TGTGCCAGCAGTGAAGTTGGGGGCCGATCTAACTATGGCTACACCTTC.

The chain joins TRBV5-4 to TRBJ2-7; TRBD1 is a possible D gene (5 bases). This CDR3 is 15 amino acids long. V was shortened by 4 bases and J by 3 bases, with 17 bases between the two germline ends. Per germline, CDR1 SGHNT and CDR2 YYREEE (reference sequence). CDR3 sequence reads: CASSPGQGRGYEQYF. The CDR3 coding sequence is TGTGCCAGCAGCCCCGGCCAGGGAAGGGGCTACGAGCAGTACTTC.

The J gene is TRBJ1-6, the V gene TRBV5-1, with TRBD1 matching 8 bases. The CDR3 consists of 15 residues. Germline-derived CDR1 and CDR2 are SGHRS and YFSETQ. V gave up 4 bases and J gave up 7 bases; unmatched junction bases: 7. CDR3 nucleotides: TGCGCCAGCAGCCCCGGGACAGGCCTGAATTCACCCCTCCACTTT. Encoded protein: CASSPGTGLNSPLHF.

V is TRBV19 and J is TRBJ2-1; D is perhaps TRBD1 (5 bases). V dropped 3 bases and J dropped 10 bases, with 10 bases sitting between them. The CDR3 has 12 amino acids. Germline CDR1 reads LNHDA; CDR2 reads SQIVND (reference sequence). CDR3 sequence reads: CASSISTDEQFF. The CDR3 DNA is TGTGCCAGTAGTATTTCGACAGACGAGCAGTTCTTC.

The rearrangement uses TRBV5-1 and TRBJ2-1; 8 nucleotides align to TRBD2. The V gene end was trimmed by 0 bases and the J gene end by 10 bases; junction bases not matched to a gene: 3. The germline gives CDR1 SGHRS, CDR2 YFSETQ. The CDR3 covers 13 residues. The CDR3 DNA is TGCGCCAGCAGCTTGGAGTCGGGAGGGGAGCAGTTCTTC. Amino acids: CASSLESGGEQFF. Drawing the rest from reference TRBV5-1 and TRBJ2-1, the complete variable domain is KAGVTQTPRYLIKTRGQQVTLSCSPISGHRSVSWYQQTPGQGLQFLFEYFSETQRNKGNFPGRFSGRQFSNSRSEMNVSTLELGDSALYLCASSLESGGEQFFGPGTRLTVL.

The chain uses TRBV7-9 and TRBJ1-5; the D is unclear. The V end was cut by 5 bases, the J end by 2 bases, with 4 bases between. CDR3 length: 12 residues. CDR1 is SEHNR, CDR2 FQNEAQ, per germline (reference sequence). The CDR3 DNA is TGTGCCAGCAGCCGAGGCAATCAGCCCCAGCATTTT. It specifies CASSRGNQPQHF.

This rearrangement joins TRBV11-2 to TRBJ2-3; TRBD2 aligns across 10 bases. Germline CDR1 and CDR2: SGHAT and FQNNGV. The CDR3 sequence is 15 residues long. J gave up 6 bases and V 1 base, and 4 bases lay outside the gene matches. Here the CDR3 DNA reads TGTGCCAGCAGCTTAGTGGGGACTAGCGCCGATACGCAGTATTTT. It encodes CASSLVGTSADTQYF.

This clone came up once. The chain recombines TRBV6-5 with TRBJ1-1; a weak D match, TRBD1 (5 bases). The V gene lost 5 bases and the J gene lost 3 bases, with 16 bases spanning the gap. Germline V gene lookup returns CDR1 MNHEY and CDR2 SVGAGI. This CDR3 contains 15 residues. The chain's CDR3 is CASSLGGGRDTEAFF. For the CDR3, the DNA is TGTGCCAGCAGTCTTGGGGGGGGTCGCGACACTGAAGCTTTCTTT.

The genes are TRBV4-3 and TRBJ2-7, with D possibly being TRBD1 (5 bases). The CDR3 is made up of 14 amino acids. Germline lookup yields CDR1 LGHNA and CDR2 YSLEER. Trimming cost V 4 bases and J 0 bases, with 10 bases left between them. The DNA of the CDR3 is TGCGCCAGCAGCCTGGACATTGGCTCCTACGAGCAGTACTTC. Translation gives CASSLDIGSYEQYF.

J is TRBJ2-3 and V is TRBV9, with TRBD2 as a possible D gene (8 bases). This CDR3 is built from 15 residues. The V and J ends lost 2 bases and 9 bases respectively, with 19 bases between them. CDR1 and CDR2 (germline): SGDLS, YYNGEE. The CDR3 loop reads CASSVEGAGGGTQYF. In nucleotides, the CDR3 is TGTGCCAGCAGCGTGGAGGGGGCGGGGGGCGGCACGCAGTATTTT.

The chain uses TRBV4-3 and TRBJ2-1, with 9 nucleotides matching TRBD1. This CDR3 spans 17 amino acids. V was clipped by 0 bases and J by 4 bases; unmatched bases: 7. In germline, CDR1 is LGHNA, CDR2 YSLEER. DNA of the CDR3: TGCGCCAGCAGCCAAGACTTTCCGGGACAGGGATACAATGAGCAGTTCTTC. Protein: CASSQDFPGQGYNEQFF.

The chain is built from TRBV5-1 and TRBJ1-2, with a tentative D call TRBD1 (6 bases). The CDR3 consists of 13 residues. CDR1 is SGHRS, CDR2 YFSETQ, per germline. The germline V and J ends were trimmed by 1 base and 7 bases, with 11 bases remaining between them. The CDR3 region is CASSLKQGAGYTF. DNA for the CDR3: TGCGCCAGCAGCTTGAAACAGGGAGCTGGCTACACCTTC.

The sample holds a few counts of this clone. The chain carries TRBV6-1 and TRBJ2-7; no clear D. The CDR3 loop spans 13 amino acids. Trimming pared 3 bases from V and 6 bases from J, leaving 12 bases between. CDR1 is MNHNS, CDR2 SASEGT, per germline. DNA for the CDR3: TGTGCCAGCAGTGATGGGTCCCTAGGCGAGCAGTACTTC. Its translation is CASSDGSLGEQYF.

This clone was seen only a few times. This sequence joins TRBV9 and TRBJ1-5; TRBD1 matches 7 bases. The CDR3 runs to 14 residues. Per germline, CDR1 SGDLS and CDR2 YYNGEE. With 3 bases clipped from V and 4 bases from J, the junction kept 4 bases outside the gene matches. The CDR3 region has the DNA TGTGCCAGCAGCGCCGACAGGGAGAATCAGCCCCAGCATTTT. It is translated as CASSADRENQPQHF.

The chain joins TRBV6-5 to TRBJ2-1; tentatively, D is TRBD2 (7 bases). The CDR3 is 14 amino acids. With 7 bases removed from V and 15 bases from J, the gap between germline ends came to 25 bases. The germline gives CDR1 MNHEY, CDR2 SVGAGI. This chain's CDR3 is CASTPEGGTPYAFF. The CDR3 nucleotides read TGTGCCAGCACTCCAGAGGGGGGGACACCTTACGCGTTCTTC.

CDR3 residues: CASSIGTGSSPLHF. For the CDR3, the DNA is TGTGCCAGCAGCATCGGGACAGGGAGTTCACCCCTCCACTTT. The chain combines TRBV9 with TRBJ1-6; 9 bases match TRBD1. The CDR3 is 14 amino acids. V trimming: 4 bases; J trimming: 9 bases; junction bases outside the gene matches: 5. Germline V lookup: CDR1 SGDLS, CDR2 YYNGEE.

V usage is TRBV5-1 and J usage is TRBJ2-7, with 7 bases that match TRBD1. Trimming at V came to 4 bases and at J to 2 bases, leaving 6 bases not matched to a gene. Germline V gene sequence: CDR1 SGHRS, CDR2 YFSETQ. The CDR3 is 14 amino acids. The CDR3 DNA reads TGCGCCAGCAGCGACCGGGACAGAACCTACGAGCAGTACTTC. It translates to CASSDRDRTYEQYF.

V usage is TRBV2 and J usage is TRBJ2-7, with 8 bases that match TRBD2. With V trimmed by 0 bases and J by 3 bases, 4 bases remained unmatched. The CDR3 loop spans 15 amino acids. The germline gives CDR1 SNHLY, CDR2 FYNNEI. The CDR3 loop is CASSEAAGGIYEQYF. The CDR3, as DNA: TGTGCCAGCAGTGAAGCGGCGGGGGGAATCTACGAGCAGTACTTC.

This rearrangement joins TRBV6-5 to TRBJ1-5, with D unclear. The V gene lost 0 bases and the J gene lost 3 bases, with 9 bases spanning the gap. The CDR3 is 15 residues long. Germline assignment: CDR1 MNHEY and CDR2 SVGAGI. CDR3 amino acids: CASSYSYGNNQPQHF. The CDR3 nucleotides read TGTGCCAGCAGTTACTCGTACGGGAACAATCAGCCCCAGCATTTT.

This clone was seen a handful of times. The chain recombines TRBV6-5 with TRBJ1-2, with 8 bases lining up with TRBD1. V trimming: 1 base; J trimming: 4 bases; junction bases outside the gene matches: 5. CDR3 length equals 15 residues. The germline V gene encodes CDR1 MNHEY and CDR2 SVGAGI. The CDR3 nucleotides read TGTGCCAGCAGTTACTTCGACAGGGGCCTCTATGGCTACACCTTC. Encoded protein: CASSYFDRGLYGYTF.

The chain combines TRBV5-5 with TRBJ2-5; D may be TRBD1 (5 bases). The CDR3 runs 14 residues. Trimming shortened V by 2 bases and J by 5 bases, and 13 bases separated the two germline ends. Germline V gives CDR1 SGHKS, CDR2 YYEKEE (reference sequence). CDR3 in amino acids: CASSFSGRLETQYF. In nucleotides, the CDR3 is TGTGCCAGCAGCTTCTCAGGGCGGCTGGAGACCCAGTACTTC. The whole variable domain, filled in from reference TRBV5-5 and TRBJ2-5, reads DAGVTQSPTHLIKTRGQQVTLRCSPISGHKSVSWYQQVLGQGPQFIFQYYEKEERGRGNFPDRFSARQFPNYSSELNVNALLLGDSALYLCASSFSGRLETQYFGPGTRLLVL.

This clone was detected a few times. The rearrangement links TRBV2 to TRBJ2-5; the match to TRBD1 covers 10 bases. With V trimmed by 3 bases and J by 5 bases, 6 bases remained unmatched. The CDR3 spans 15 residues. Germline loops: CDR1 SNHLY, CDR2 FYNNEI. The CDR3 here is CASSERTGGAETQYF. The CDR3 DNA is TGTGCCAGCAGTGAGAGGACAGGGGGTGCGGAGACCCAGTACTTC.

The chain has TRBV29-1 and TRBJ2-5, with 10 nucleotides matching TRBD1. Trimming cost V 7 bases and J 4 bases; bases outside gene matches: 6. In germline, CDR1 is SQVTM, CDR2 ANQGSEA. The CDR3 has 13 amino acids. CDR3 sequence: CSARQGAGETQYF. DNA of the CDR3: TGCAGCGCCCGACAGGGGGCAGGAGAGACCCAGTACTTC.